These 22 T cell receptor beta chains were sequenced from one sample in a study of shared T cell receptors in the human thymus. Measured with immunoSEQ multiplex PCR; TCRdb has only the in-frame clones, and not every one. The repertoire holds hundreds of thousands of clones, with approximately 88% as singletons. These data were also reused for a study on human thymus T cells.

Sequenced material: thymocytes. The receptor set was obtained from a boy younger than two with a congenital heart defect.

V is TRBV21-1 and J is TRBJ2-5; no check of the table's D call, TRBD1, against the DNA was made. TRBV21-1 is tagged as a pseudogene. The CDR3 extends over 21 amino acids. In DNA, the CDR3 is TGTGCCAGCAGCATTCGGGGGACAGGTGATCGATGGCGGGTAGACCAAGAGACCCAGTACTTC. Translated: CASSIRGTGDRWRVDQETQYF.

This sequence joins TRBV14 and TRBJ2-7; 11 bases fit TRBD2. V lost 0 bases and J lost 3; bases outside the gene matches: 1. The CDR3 contains 15 residues. Germline CDR1 SGHDN, CDR2 FVKESK. CDR3 nucleotides: TGTGCCAGCAGCCAAGATAGCGGGAGGGGCTACGAGCAGTACTTC. Protein: CASSQDSGRGYEQYF.

Points on this clone: This sample includes further DNA sequences coding for the same CDR3. This chain joins TRBV27 and TRBJ2-1; TRBD2 matches 11 bases. Germline V gives CDR1 MNHEY, CDR2 SMNVEV (reference sequence). The CDR3 has 17 amino acids. The J segment lost 5 bases and the V segment lost 0 bases, leaving 6 bases of the junction unmatched. The CDR3 region has the DNA TGTGCCAGCAGTTTATCTTCCGGGACTAGCGGCCACAATGAGCAGTTCTTC. Translating it yields CASSLSSGTSGHNEQFF.

The chain joins TRBV28 to TRBJ2-7, with 11 bases lining up with TRBD2. The germline V gene has CDR1 MDHEN and CDR2 SYDVKM. This CDR3 has 16 residues. V shed 1 base and J 6 bases; nucleotides not matched to a gene: 8. This CDR3 reads CASSLSLAGVKCEQYF. In DNA form, the CDR3 reads TGTGCCAGCAGTTTATCACTAGCGGGAGTTAAATGCGAGCAGTACTTC.

The J gene is TRBJ2-3, the V gene TRBV7-6; possibly TRBD2 for D (5 bases). This CDR3 has 16 amino acids. Germline loops: CDR1 SGHVS, CDR2 FNYEAQ. Trimming stripped 2 bases from V and 4 bases from J, with 16 bases between. For the CDR3, the DNA is TGTGCCAGCAGCTTAAACGGCGGGCCCTCTTCAGATACGCAGTATTTT. It translates to CASSLNGGPSSDTQYF. Filled out from reference TRBV7-6 and TRBJ2-3, the complete variable domain reads GAGVSQSPRYKVTKRGQDVALRCDPISGHVSLYWYRQALGQGPEFLTYFNYEAQQDKSGLPNDRFSAERPEGSISTLTIQRTEQRDSAMYRCASSLNGGPSSDTQYFGPGTRLTVL.

The rearrangement uses TRBV6-7 and TRBJ2-2, with 7 nucleotides matching TRBD2. TRBV6-7 is sorted into the ORF group, with uncertain function. The CDR3 extends over 23 amino acids. V was pared by 0 bases and J by 2 bases, with 24 bases of the junction left unmatched. CDR3 DNA sequence: TGTGCCAGCAGTTACTCGGTCCTCGCGGGGAGGGGCCCGGGGTGCGGAAACACCGGGGAGCTGTTTTTT. Translated: CASSYSVLAGRGPGCGNTGELFF.

The J gene is TRBJ1-1, the V gene TRBV5-6; 8 bases fit TRBD1. The CDR3 has 14 residues. With V trimmed by 4 bases and J by 4 bases, 6 bases remained unmatched. Germline V lookup: CDR1 SGHDT, CDR2 YYEEEE. CDR3 residues: CASSDRGGGTEAFF. The CDR3 region has the DNA TGTGCCAGCAGCGACAGGGGAGGGGGCACTGAAGCTTTCTTT.

This clone was counted between two and nine times. The chain is built from TRBV2 and TRBJ1-2; D unclear. Per germline, CDR1 SNHLY and CDR2 FYNNEI. The CDR3 length is 15 residues. With 7 bases removed from V and 2 bases from J, the gap between germline ends came to 17 bases. The CDR3 DNA is TGTGCCAGCATGTGGGCAGGTTCCAAGAACTATGGCTACACCTTC. Protein: CASMWAGSKNYGYTF.

CDR3 nucleotides: TGTGCCAGCAGCGTAGCTGAAACGAGGAATGAGCAGTTCTTC. Its protein product is CASSVAETRNEQFF. This rearrangement joins TRBV9 to TRBJ2-1; D uncertain. CDR1 is SGDLS and CDR2 is YYNGEE in the germline V gene. The CDR3 contains 14 residues. Trimming stripped 0 bases from V and 7 bases from J, with 11 bases between.

Here the CDR3 DNA reads TGTGCCAGCAGTGAATTGCCGGGAGGCCCAGATACGCAGTATTTT. The encoded protein is CASSELPGGPDTQYF. The gene calls are TRBV6-4 and TRBJ2-3; 7 bases fit TRBD2. CDR1 and CDR2 (germline): MRHNA, SNTAGT. The CDR3 extends over 15 amino acids. Trimming at V came to 3 bases and at J to 4 bases, leaving 7 bases not matched to a gene.

The chain couples TRBV27 to TRBJ2-7; weak D call: TRBD2 (6 bases). The CDR3 loop spans 18 amino acids. V dropped 10 bases and J dropped 2 bases, with 30 bases sitting between them. Germline loops: CDR1 MNHEY, CDR2 SMNVEV (reference sequence). The CDR3 spells CATQLRPLPAGGAYEQYF. The CDR3 bases are TGTGCCACCCAGCTCAGGCCCCTACCCGCTGGCGGGGCCTACGAGCAGTACTTC.

The V call is TRBV28, the J call TRBJ1-1; TRBD1 aligns across 9 bases. V shed 5 bases and J 1 base; nucleotides not matched to a gene: 2. CDR1 is MDHEN, CDR2 SYDVKM, per germline. The CDR3 is made up of 14 amino acids. CDR3 sequence reads: CASSPDRGNTEAFF. The CDR3 nucleotides read TGTGCCAGCAGTCCGGACAGGGGGAACACTGAAGCTTTCTTT. Using reference TRBV28 and TRBJ1-1 for the parts outside the CDR3, the full variable domain is DVKVTQSSRYLVKRTGEKVFLECVQDMDHENMFWYRQDPGLGLRLIYFSYDVKMKEKGDIPEGYSVSREKKERFSLILESASTNQTSMYLCASSPDRGNTEAFFGQGTRLTVV.

The DNA of the CDR3 is TGTGCCAGCAGTTCTCCCTCCGACAGGGCGAGGAGCTACGAGCAGTACTTC. This codes for CASSSPSDRARSYEQYF. The rearrangement links TRBV11-2 to TRBJ2-7; 7 bases map to TRBD1. J lost 3 bases, V lost 6 bases, and 17 bases had no gene match. The length of the CDR3 is 17 residues. Germline V gene sequence: CDR1 SGHAT, CDR2 FQNNGV.

The chain couples TRBV28 to TRBJ2-3; 7 bases agree with TRBD1. CDR3 length equals 14 residues. In germline, CDR1 is MDHEN, CDR2 SYDVKM. V lost 8 bases and J lost 0; bases outside the gene matches: 5. CDR3 DNA: TGTGCCAGCGGTCAGGGGGTTAGCACAGATACGCAGTATTTT. Amino acid sequence: CASGQGVSTDTQYF.

This clone was counted only a few times. V is TRBV5-8 and J is TRBJ1-3; no reliable D call. Germline V gene data show CDR1 as SGHTS and CDR2 as YDEGEE. CDR3 length: 14 amino acids. V was clipped by 10 bases and J by 0 bases, with 14 bases between them. The CDR3 nucleotides read TGTGCCCCAGCGGCGGCGATCTCTGGAAACACCATATATTTT. It yields the protein CAPAAAISGNTIYF.

V usage is TRBV12-5 and J usage is TRBJ2-5; D possibly corresponds to TRBD2 (5 bases). Germline V gene sequence: CDR1 LGHNT, CDR2 FRNRAP. This CDR3 has 14 amino acids. The V gene lost 2 bases and the J gene lost 5 bases, with 12 bases spanning the gap. The CDR3 is CASGLTLAWETQYF. The CDR3 region has the DNA TGTGCTAGTGGTTTGACCCTAGCATGGGAGACCCAGTACTTC.

This chain joins TRBV29-1 and TRBJ1-5; no definite D call. V was pared by 4 bases and J by 7 bases, with 11 bases between. CDR3 length equals 12 residues. In germline, CDR1 is SQVTM, CDR2 ANQGSEA. This CDR3 reads CSVGEAGQPQHF. In DNA, the CDR3 is TGCAGCGTTGGTGAGGCCGGGCAGCCCCAGCATTTT.

The J gene is TRBJ2-3, the V gene TRBV27, with D possibly being TRBD2 (6 bases). Trimming cost V 2 bases and J 6 bases, with 18 bases left between them. From germline, CDR1 is MNHEY and CDR2 SMNVEV (reference sequence). The CDR3 is 16 amino acids. CDR3 region: CASSLTLSGGSDTQYF. The DNA for the CDR3 is TGTGCCAGCAGTTTAACACTTAGCGGTGGTTCGGATACGCAGTATTTT.

The CDR3: CASSGGLAGPETQYF. The CDR3 coding sequence is TGCGCCAGCAGCGGGGGACTAGCGGGACCAGAGACCCAGTACTTC. The gene calls are TRBV5-1 and TRBJ2-5; 13 bases map to TRBD2. Germline CDR1 is SGHRS and CDR2 is YFSETQ. V was clipped by 4 bases and J by 4 bases; unmatched bases: 4. The CDR3 runs 15 residues.

This chain's CDR3 is CSVEKRVNTEAFF. For the CDR3, the DNA is TGCAGCGTGGAGAAACGGGTGAACACTGAAGCTTTCTTT. The chain has TRBV29-1 and TRBJ1-1; no reliable D call. The CDR3 covers 13 residues. Trimming removed 6 bases at V and 0 bases at J, with 11 bases between. Germline CDR1 and CDR2: SQVTM and ANQGSEA.

This rearrangement joins TRBV19 to TRBJ1-5, with D possibly TRBD1 on 6 matching bases. The germline V gene has CDR1 LNHDA and CDR2 SQIVND (reference sequence). The CDR3 has 15 amino acids. Between the trimmed V and J ends, which lost 9 bases and 0 bases, there was a span of 15 bases. As DNA, the CDR3 is TGTGCCAGCCAGGGGCAGTCACTTAGCAATCAGCCCCAGCATTTT. Translating gives CASQGQSLSNQPQHF.

The V call is TRBV9, the J call TRBJ2-3; 10 bases agree with TRBD2. Germline CDR1 SGDLS, CDR2 YYNGEE. V was clipped by 0 bases and J by 1 base; unmatched bases: 11. This CDR3 region has 19 residues. This CDR3 reads CASSVDLIPGTSGTDTQYF. The CDR3 nucleotides read TGTGCCAGCAGCGTAGACCTCATCCCCGGGACTAGCGGCACAGATACGCAGTATTTT.